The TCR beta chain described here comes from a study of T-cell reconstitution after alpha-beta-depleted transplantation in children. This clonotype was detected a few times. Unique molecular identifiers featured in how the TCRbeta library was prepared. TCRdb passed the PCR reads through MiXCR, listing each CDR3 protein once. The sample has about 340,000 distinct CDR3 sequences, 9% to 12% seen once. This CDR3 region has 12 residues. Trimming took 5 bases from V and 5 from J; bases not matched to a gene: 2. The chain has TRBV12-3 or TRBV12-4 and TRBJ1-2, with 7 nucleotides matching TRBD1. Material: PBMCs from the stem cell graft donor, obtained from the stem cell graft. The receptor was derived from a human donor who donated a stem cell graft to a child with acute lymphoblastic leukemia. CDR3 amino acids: CASSETGYGYTF. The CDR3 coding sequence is TGTGCCAGCAGTGAGACAGGGTATGGCTACACCTTC.